What follows are 11 T cell receptor beta chains derived from one specimen sequenced in a study of blood T cell repertoires in COVID-19. Sequencing was performed with immunoSEQ multiplex PCR; in TCRdb, only in-frame clones are kept and a portion is missing. The sample lists 380,000 or so clones; 86% were seen once. The material sequenced was peripheral blood. The receptors were gathered from a woman aged 60-70 years with COVID-19, enrolled during active disease.

The chain couples TRBV25-1 to TRBJ2-2; TRBD2 agrees at 7 bases. Unmatched junction bases numbered 8, after V lost 1 base and J lost 6 bases. The CDR3 sequence is 16 residues long. The germline V gene encodes CDR1 MGHDK and CDR2 SYGVNS. The CDR3 loop reads CASSEWGGYNPGELFF. In DNA form, the CDR3 reads TGTGCCAGCAGTGAATGGGGGGGGTACAACCCCGGGGAGCTGTTTTTT.

The J gene is TRBJ2-3, the V gene TRBV7-2; D is possibly TRBD1 (6 bases). The germline gives CDR1 SGHTA, CDR2 FQGNSA. Trimming took 1 base from V and 5 from J, leaving 16 bases between them. CDR3 length: 16 amino acids. CDR3 nucleotides: TGTGCCAGCAGCTTAGGGCACAGGGTTGGGGGAGATACGCAGTATTTT. It is translated as CASSLGHRVGGDTQYF. Full variable domain (remainder filled in from reference TRBV7-2 and TRBJ2-3): GAGVSQSPSNKVTEKGKDVELRCDPISGHTALYWYRQSLGQGLEFLIYFQGNSAPDKSGLPSDRFSAERTGGSVSTLTIQRTQQEDSAVYLCASSLGHRVGGDTQYFGPGTRLTVL.

The chain uses TRBV7-2 and TRBJ2-3, with TRBD2 matching over 11 bases. V lost 5 bases to trimming and J lost 5 bases; unmatched junction nucleotides: 3. The CDR3 has 14 amino acids. Germline V gene data show CDR1 as SGHTA and CDR2 as FQGNSA. DNA for the CDR3: TGTGCCAGCAGCCGCACTAGCGGGGGAGATACGCAGTATTTT. This sequence encodes CASSRTSGGDTQYF.

The V call is TRBV7-3, the J call TRBJ2-1; 7 nucleotides agree with TRBD1. The CDR3 loop spans 13 amino acids. V was clipped by 5 bases and J by 7 bases; unmatched bases: 5. Germline V lookup: CDR1 SGHTA, CDR2 FQGTGA. In DNA, the CDR3 is TGTGCCAGCAGCCGTTTGACAGGGAATGAGCAGTTCTTC. Protein sequence: CASSRLTGNEQFF.

This clone was recorded a few times. The chain recombines TRBV7-3 with TRBJ2-3, with TRBD2 identical over 9 bases. The CDR3 extends over 16 amino acids. Germline values: CDR1 SGHTA, CDR2 FQGTGA. V lost 4 bases to trimming and J lost 4 bases; unmatched junction nucleotides: 9. DNA for the CDR3: TGTGCCAGCAGCTCCCTGGCGGGGGGGACCGCAGATACGCAGTATTTT. It encodes CASSSLAGGTADTQYF.

V is TRBV2 and J is TRBJ2-7; 8 bases are a match to TRBD1. J gave up 3 bases and V 6 bases, and 13 bases lay outside the gene matches. This CDR3 comprises 16 residues. Germline V lookup: CDR1 SNHLY, CDR2 FYNNEI. The DNA of the CDR3 is TGTGCCAGCAGCCCACCCACCGGGACAGGAGACTACGAGCAGTACTTC. Amino acids: CASSPPTGTGDYEQYF.

V usage is TRBV2 and J usage is TRBJ1-1; no reliable D call. CDR3 length equals 13 residues. Germline loops: CDR1 SNHLY, CDR2 FYNNEI. Trimming took off 8 bases at V and 5 bases at J, with 15 bases between the two ends. The CDR3 protein is CASRSGIWTEAFF. CDR3 nucleotide sequence: TGTGCCAGCCGGTCGGGGATATGGACTGAAGCTTTCTTT.

The V and J genes are TRBV2 and TRBJ1-2; D ambiguous. The CDR3 is 12 residues long. Looked up from germline, CDR1 is SNHLY and CDR2 is FYNNEI. Deletions cut 5 bases from V and 2 bases from J, with 6 bases between. CDR3 in amino acids: CASSPKNYGYTF. The DNA of the CDR3 is TGTGCCAGCAGTCCTAAAAACTATGGCTACACCTTC. The full variable domain, with the rest looked up from reference TRBV2 and TRBJ1-2, is EPEVTQTPSHQVTQMGQEVILRCVPISNHLYFYWYRQILGQKVEFLVSFYNNEISEKSEIFDDQFSVERPDGSNFTLKIRSTKLEDSAMYFCASSPKNYGYTFGSGTRLTVV.

V and J are TRBV9 and TRBJ1-3, with D possibly TRBD1 on 6 matching bases. CDR1 SGDLS and CDR2 YYNGEE come from the germline V gene. Between the trimmed V and J ends, which lost 4 bases and 0 bases, there was a span of 17 bases. CDR3 size: 17 residues. CDR3 coding DNA: TGTGCCAGCAGCCTGGGGGGGCCGGCACACTCTGGAAACACCATATATTTT. This translates into CASSLGGPAHSGNTIYF.

The V call is TRBV7-2, the J call TRBJ2-3, with 15 bases fitting TRBD2. There are 17 residues in the CDR3. Germline trimming cut 5 bases from V and 5 bases from J; bases unmatched to any gene: 8. Germline loops: CDR1 SGHTA, CDR2 FQGNSA. CDR3 nucleotides: TGTGCCAGCAGCCAACTACCGGGACTAGCGGGGGGAGATACGCAGTATTTT. It is translated as CASSQLPGLAGGDTQYF.

The chain combines TRBV3-1 (or the pseudogene TRBV3-2) with TRBJ1-2; 7 positions agree with TRBD1. Per germline, CDR1 LGHDT and CDR2 YNNKEL (reference sequence). V lost 0 bases, J lost 4 bases, and 5 bases stayed unmatched. There are 15 residues in the CDR3. CDR3 sequence (DNA): TGTGCCAGCAGCCAAGATGACAGGGTGAGCTATGGCTACACCTTC. Protein product: CASSQDDRVSYGYTF.